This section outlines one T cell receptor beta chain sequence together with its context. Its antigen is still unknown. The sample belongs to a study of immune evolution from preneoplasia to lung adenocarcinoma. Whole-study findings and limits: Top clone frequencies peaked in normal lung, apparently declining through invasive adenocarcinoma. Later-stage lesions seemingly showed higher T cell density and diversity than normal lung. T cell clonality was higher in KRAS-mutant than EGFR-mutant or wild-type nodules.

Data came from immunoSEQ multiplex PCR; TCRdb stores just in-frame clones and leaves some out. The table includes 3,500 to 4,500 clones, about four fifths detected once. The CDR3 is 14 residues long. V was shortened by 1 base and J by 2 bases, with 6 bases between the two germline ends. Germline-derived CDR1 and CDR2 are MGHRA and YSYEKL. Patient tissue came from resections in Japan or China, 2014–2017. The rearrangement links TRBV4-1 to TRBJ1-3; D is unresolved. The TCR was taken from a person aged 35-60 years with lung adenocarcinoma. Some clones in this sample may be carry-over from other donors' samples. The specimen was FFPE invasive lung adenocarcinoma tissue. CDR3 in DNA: TGCGCCAGCAGCCAAGCGGGAGCTGGAAACACCATATATTTT. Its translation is CASSQAGAGNTIYF.